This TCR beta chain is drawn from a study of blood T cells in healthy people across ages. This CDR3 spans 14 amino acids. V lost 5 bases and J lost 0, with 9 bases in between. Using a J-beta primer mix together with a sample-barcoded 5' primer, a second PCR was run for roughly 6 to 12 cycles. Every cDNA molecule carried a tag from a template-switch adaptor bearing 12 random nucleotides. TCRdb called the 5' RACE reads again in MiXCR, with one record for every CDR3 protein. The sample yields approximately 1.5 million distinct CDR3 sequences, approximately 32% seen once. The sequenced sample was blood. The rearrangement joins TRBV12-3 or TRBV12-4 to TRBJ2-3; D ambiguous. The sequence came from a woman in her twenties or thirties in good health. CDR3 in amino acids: CASSRTLSTDTQYF. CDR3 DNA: TGTGCCAGCAGTCGGACCCTAAGCACAGATACGCAGTATTTT.